This TCR beta chain was found in a study of tumor and adjacent non-tumor tissue in lung cancer. Three rounds of nested PCR, following a modified ARM-PCR protocol, produced the TCRbeta library. TCRdb redid the calling of the multiplex PCR reads with MiXCR, one entry per CDR3 protein. The repertoire holds 60,000 to 80,000 distinct CDR3 sequences, with under 70% as singletons. CDR3 size: 14 residues. The germline CDR1 and CDR2 sequences are MNHNS and SASEGT. The template was RNA from unsorted bulk tissue. More than 3 cm separated this lung sample from the edge of the tumor. Regarding this clonotype: Germline is not matched at one junction end, which may reflect a read error.

V gene TRBV6-1 combines with J gene TRBJ2-7; maybe TRBD2 (6 bases). Sequenced: distant non-tumor lung tissue. This TCR came from a woman between 50 and 59 years old with non-small cell lung cancer. The CDR3 bases are TGTGCAAGCAGCCCCTGGGGCGGGACCTACGATCAGTACTTC. Its protein product is CASSPWGGTYDQYF.